The rows below give T cell receptor beta chains drawn from one sample of a study of blood T cell repertoires in COVID-19. Clones were read by immunoSEQ multiplex PCR, and TCRdb kept only the in-frame ones, dropping some. Of a few hundred thousand clones in the sample, roughly 91% were seen once. The source material was PBMCs or T cells enriched from blood (not recorded which). The receptors stem from a man aged 40-55 years who had recovered from COVID-19. Both conserved end residues are part of each CDR3. A D gene is named only where the DNA matches it firmly. Some rows have no size entry. The others give once, few or many, or a class for an expanded clone.

size,D,V,J,CDR3,DNA
few,NA,TRBV18,TRBJ1-2,CASSPISADFGYGYTF,TGTGCCAGCTCACCAATAAGCGCGGACTTCGGCTATGGCTACACCTTC
NA,NA,TRBV28,TRBJ1-3,CASNGPTGSGAGNTIYF,TGTGCCAGCAACGGTCCAACAGGGTCAGGGGCTGGAAACACCATATATTTT
NA,NA,TRBV12-3/TRBV12-4,TRBJ2-1,CASSLPPRDEQFF,TGTGCCAGCAGTTTACCCCCACGAGATGAGCAGTTCTTC
NA,TRBD1,TRBV9,TRBJ2-1,CASSPRQGTSYNEQFF,TGTGCCAGCAGCCCACGACAGGGAACCTCCTACAATGAGCAGTTCTTC
few,NA,TRBV3-1/TRBV3-2,TRBJ1-2,CASSQRGEFVDYGYTF,TGTGCCAGCAGCCAACGGGGGGAGTTCGTTGACTATGGCTACACCTTC
NA,TRBD2,TRBV19,TRBJ2-1,CASSLPGAGDRRNEQFF,TGTGCCAGTAGTCTTCCCGGGGCGGGAGATCGGAGGAATGAGCAGTTCTTC
NA,TRBD1,TRBV28,TRBJ1-2,CASSGDRTYYGYTF,TGTGCCAGCAGTGGGGACAGGACTTACTATGGCTACACCTTC
NA,TRBD1,TRBV3-1/TRBV3-2,TRBJ1-1,CASSQEFTGGMNTEAFF,TGTGCCAGCAGCCAAGAGTTCACAGGGGGAATGAACACTGAAGCTTTCTTT
few,TRBD1,TRBV5-1,TRBJ2-7,CASSFRQGTVSLGEQYF,TGCGCCAGCAGTTTCCGACAGGGCACAGTATCTCTCGGTGAGCAGTACTTC
NA,TRBD1,TRBV27,TRBJ1-1,CASSRRGPMNTEAFF,TGTGCCAGCAGTCGGAGGGGGCCCATGAACACTGAAGCTTTCTTT
NA,NA,TRBV7-2,TRBJ1-6,CASSARGQTYSPLHF,TGTGCCAGCAGCGCGAGGGGACAAACTTATTCACCCCTCCACTTT
NA,TRBD1,TRBV19,TRBJ2-6,CASSMQGAVGANVLTF,TGTGCCAGTAGTATGCAGGGGGCGGTTGGGGCCAACGTCCTGACTTTC
NA,NA,TRBV2,TRBJ1-5,CASSTGYGNQPQHF,TGTGCCAGCAGTACAGGGTATGGCAATCAGCCCCAGCATTTT
NA,NA,TRBV12-3/TRBV12-4,TRBJ1-2,CASSAQGKLGYTF,TGTGCCAGCAGCGCACAGGGCAAGCTTGGCTACACCTTC
NA,NA,TRBV6-1,TRBJ2-7,CASSDRGYEQYF,TGTGCCAGCAGTGACAGGGGCTACGAGCAGTACTTC
NA,NA,TRBV9,TRBJ2-1,CASSVVVGEASEQFF,TGTGCCAGCAGCGTAGTGGTGGGGGAGGCATCTGAGCAGTTCTTC
once,TRBD1,TRBV5-1,TRBJ1-2,CASSLVTTGGNGYTF,TGCGCCAGCAGCTTGGTAACGACAGGGGGCAATGGCTACACCTTC
NA,TRBD1,TRBV11-2,TRBJ1-1,CASSYKQGSGTEAFF,TGTGCCAGCAGCTATAAACAGGGGAGCGGCACTGAAGCTTTCTTT
few,TRBD1,TRBV11-1,TRBJ2-5,CASSLEGTAIQETQYF,TGTGCCAGCAGCCTAGAAGGGACAGCGATACAAGAGACCCAGTACTTC
NA,TRBD2,TRBV6-2/TRBV6-3,TRBJ2-1,CASSYGTSGRYFGNEQFF,TGTGCCAGCAGTTACGGGACTAGCGGGAGGTATTTTGGGAATGAGCAGTTCTTC
NA,TRBD1,TRBV30,TRBJ1-6,CAWSPRDSHNSPLHF,TGTGCCTGGAGTCCACGGGACAGCCATAATTCACCCCTCCACTTT
NA,TRBD1,TRBV6-5,TRBJ1-5,CASGDRGGSNQPQHF,TGTGCCAGCGGGGACAGGGGAGGAAGCAATCAGCCCCAGCATTTT
NA,TRBD1,TRBV2,TRBJ2-1,CASSFRDSYNEQFF,TGTGCCAGCAGTTTCCGGGACAGTTACAATGAGCAGTTCTTC
NA,TRBD1,TRBV19,TRBJ2-7,CASSIGRGPYEQYF,TGTGCCAGTAGTATTGGTAGGGGGCCCTACGAGCAGTACTTC
NA,TRBD2,TRBV3-1/TRBV3-2,TRBJ2-3,CASSQGALGLAGEDTQYF,TGTGCCAGCAGCCAAGGTGCGCTGGGACTAGCGGGAGAAGATACGCAGTATTTT
few,TRBD2,TRBV19,TRBJ2-7,CASTKTSGRSYEQYF,TGTGCCAGTACCAAGACTAGCGGTCGCTCCTACGAGCAGTACTTC
NA,TRBD2,TRBV24-1,TRBJ2-1,CATSDPGLADNMNEQFF,TGTGCCACCAGTGATCCGGGACTAGCGGACAACATGAATGAGCAGTTCTTC
NA,TRBD1,TRBV19,TRBJ1-6,CASSINGQGENSPLHF,TGTGCCAGTAGCATAAACGGACAGGGAGAAAATTCACCCCTCCACTTT
NA,TRBD1,TRBV9,TRBJ1-1,CASSVPPQGSLNTEAFF,TGTGCCAGCAGCGTCCCACCACAGGGGAGTTTGAACACTGAAGCTTTCTTT
NA,NA,TRBV19,TRBJ1-2,CASSISGLPNGYTF,TGTGCCAGTAGTATTTCAGGACTCCCGAATGGCTACACCTTC
NA,TRBD1,TRBV19,TRBJ1-2,CASSSEGQGWVTNYGYTF,TGTGCCAGTAGCTCCGAGGGACAGGGTTGGGTGACTAACTATGGCTACACCTTC
NA,TRBD2,TRBV12-5,TRBJ2-2,CASGLVPLAGGPQVANTGELFF,TGTGCTAGTGGTTTGGTACCCCTAGCGGGGGGACCCCAGGTGGCCAACACCGGGGAGCTGTTTTTT
NA,TRBD1,TRBV6-5,TRBJ2-2,CASSYHRGGTGELFF,TGTGCCAGCAGTTACCACAGGGGTGGGACCGGGGAGCTGTTTTTT
once,NA,TRBV28,TRBJ1-2,CASIKVREGDYGYTF,TGTGCCAGCATAAAGGTTAGAGAGGGCGACTATGGCTACACCTTC
NA,TRBD1,TRBV19,TRBJ1-6,CASTGGWSPLHF,TGTGCCAGTACAGGGGGTTGGTCACCCCTCCACTTT
NA,NA,TRBV6-1,TRBJ1-6,CASSEPGFSGSPLHF,TGTGCCAGCAGTGAACCGGGGTTTTCAGGTTCACCCCTCCACTTT
NA,TRBD2,TRBV7-2,TRBJ2-5,CASSFGLAGGAGQETQYF,TGTGCCAGCAGCTTTGGACTAGCGGGGGGGGCAGGCCAAGAGACCCAGTACTTC
NA,NA,TRBV7-9,TRBJ2-1,CASSLSSPFGRDGNEQFF,TGTGCCAGCAGCCTATCTTCCCCCTTCGGGCGGGATGGAAATGAGCAGTTCTTC